A single sample is the source of the 24 T cell receptor beta chains below, sequenced in a study of T cell responses to AZD1222 COVID-19 vaccine. Sequenced by immunoSEQ multiplex PCR; TCRdb stores in-frame clones only, minus some. The sample carries around 90,000 clones, 80% to 90% recorded once. The starting material was peripheral blood, obtained on day 0 of AZD1222 vaccination. Receptors were obtained from an adult in good health.

As regards this clone: The junction shows a germline mismatch at one end, possibly a read error. This chain joins TRBV5-4 and TRBJ1-2, with D maybe TRBD1 (5 bases). Germline-derived CDR1 and CDR2 are SGHNT and YYREEE (reference sequence). This CDR3 region has 14 residues. DNA of the CDR3: TGTGCCAGCAGCTTGCGAGGGGCTAAATATGGCTACACCTTC. It translates to CASSLRGAKYGYTF.

The chain links TRBV7-2 to TRBJ2-7; the D gene is possibly TRBD1 (5 bases). Germline V gene lookup returns CDR1 SGHTA and CDR2 FQGNSA. V was clipped by 5 bases and J by 5 bases, with 13 bases between them. The CDR3 sequence is 13 residues long. The CDR3: CASSPGRVHEQYF. Here the CDR3 DNA reads TGTGCCAGCAGCCCAGGCAGGGTACACGAGCAGTACTTC.

V is TRBV5-1 and J is TRBJ1-1; weak D call: TRBD1 (5 bases). Trimming took 0 bases from V and 2 from J, leaving 8 bases between them. The CDR3 extends over 14 amino acids. Germline assignment: CDR1 SGHRS and CDR2 YFSETQ. CDR3 in amino acids: CASSLGDLNTEAFF. CDR3 sequence (DNA): TGCGCCAGCAGCTTGGGGGACTTAAACACTGAAGCTTTCTTT. Together with reference TRBV5-1 and TRBJ1-1, the CDR3 gives the full variable domain: KAGVTQTPRYLIKTRGQQVTLSCSPISGHRSVSWYQQTPGQGLQFLFEYFSETQRNKGNFPGRFSGRQFSNSRSEMNVSTLELGDSALYLCASSLGDLNTEAFFGQGTRLTVV.

The chain is built from TRBV6-5 and TRBJ2-1; D gene uncertain. Germline assignment: CDR1 MNHEY and CDR2 SVGAGI. With 2 bases removed from V and 7 bases from J, the gap between germline ends came to 15 bases. This CDR3 is built from 15 residues. CDR3 bases: TGTGCCAGCAGTTACGCACCCCAGGTAGGGAATGAGCAGTTCTTC. Amino acid sequence: CASSYAPQVGNEQFF.

Note on this clone: A junction end diverges from the germline sequence, so it may reflect a read error. V and J are TRBV7-2 and TRBJ1-6, with D possibly TRBD1 on 6 matching bases. This CDR3 comprises 14 residues. Germline CDR1 reads SGHTA; CDR2 reads FQGNSA. The CDR3: CASSPQRGGQNLSF. The CDR3 DNA is TGTGCCAGCAGCCCCCAGCGCGGGGGCCAAAACCTTTCTTTT.

This clone was recorded once. The chain links TRBV19 to TRBJ1-4; a possible D gene is TRBD1 (5 bases). Germline assignment: CDR1 LNHDA and CDR2 SQIVND (reference sequence). The CDR3 covers 15 residues. Trimming took 7 bases from V and 0 from J, leaving 12 bases between them. The CDR3, as DNA: TGTGCCAGTACGGACATCTATGCAACTAATGAAAAACTGTTTTTT. It codes for CASTDIYATNEKLFF.

This clone occurred once. The chain carries TRBV6-2 or TRBV6-3 and TRBJ2-1, with 12 bases lining up with TRBD2. This CDR3 comprises 17 residues. Germline V lookup: CDR1 MNHEY, CDR2 SVGEGT. V lost 6 bases and J lost 6; bases outside the gene matches: 12. CDR3 in DNA: TGTGCCAGCAGCCTAGGGCTAGCGGGAGGGCCCACCAATGAGCAGTTCTTC. Amino acids: CASSLGLAGGPTNEQFF.

The rearrangement uses TRBV5-4 and TRBJ1-6; D is perhaps TRBD1 (6 bases). V lost 4 bases and J 7 bases, leaving 18 bases between the germline ends. Looked up from germline, CDR1 is SGHNT and CDR2 is YYREEE (reference sequence). The CDR3 spans 16 residues. Here the CDR3 reads CASSQNRGQGNSPLHF. The CDR3 nucleotides read TGTGCCAGCAGCCAGAACCGAGGGCAGGGGAATTCACCCCTCCACTTT. Variable domain in full (rest from reference TRBV5-4 and TRBJ1-6): ETGVTQSPTHLIKTRGQQVTLRCSSQSGHNTVSWYQQALGQGPQFIFQYYREEENGRGNFPPRFSGLQFPNYSSELNVNALELDDSALYLCASSQNRGQGNSPLHFGNGTRLTVT.

The chain links TRBV29-1 to TRBJ2-3; 8 bases line up with TRBD1. The CDR3 sequence is 14 residues long. The germline V gene encodes CDR1 SQVTM and CDR2 ANQGSEA. V shed 5 bases and J 0 bases; nucleotides not matched to a gene: 4. The CDR3 coding sequence is TGCAGCGTTTTACAGGGGGTTAGCACAGATACGCAGTATTTT. It encodes CSVLQGVSTDTQYF.

This clone was seen only a few times. The chain is built from TRBV11-2 and TRBJ2-1, with D hard to call. Germline V lookup: CDR1 SGHAT, CDR2 FQNNGV. The CDR3 length is 13 residues. Between the trimmed V and J ends, which lost 4 bases and 4 bases, there was a span of 8 bases. DNA of the CDR3: TGTGCCAGCAGCTCCGACTTTTACAATGAGCAGTTCTTC. Protein: CASSSDFYNEQFF.

The chain links TRBV4-1 to TRBJ1-1; possibly TRBD1 for D (5 bases). V was trimmed by 0 bases and J by 5 bases, leaving 13 bases between them. Germline CDR1 and CDR2: MGHRA and YSYEKL. The CDR3 has 15 amino acids. The CDR3: CASSQEGTPGTEAFF. The CDR3 DNA reads TGCGCCAGCAGCCAAGAGGGGACCCCTGGGACTGAAGCTTTCTTT.

This chain links TRBV6-6 with TRBJ2-7, with 11 bases fitting TRBD2. V trimming: 5 bases; J trimming: 0 bases; junction bases outside the gene matches: 12. The V gene's germline CDR1 is MNHNY and CDR2 SVGAGI (reference sequence). The CDR3 covers 18 residues. The CDR3 loop is CASSRVPGLAAFSYEQYF. The CDR3 DNA reads TGTGCCAGCAGTCGCGTTCCGGGACTAGCGGCCTTCTCCTACGAGCAGTACTTC.

The chain combines TRBV5-1 with TRBJ2-4; possibly TRBD1 for D (6 bases). Germline V CDR1 and CDR2: SGHRS, YFSETQ. Between the trimmed V and J ends, which lost 6 bases and 5 bases, there was a span of 15 bases. This CDR3 spans 14 amino acids. This CDR3 reads CASTTTGYQNIQYF. As DNA, the CDR3 is TGCGCCAGCACAACCACAGGGTATCAAAACATTCAGTACTTC.

DNA for the CDR3: TGTGCCAGCAGCCCCGTTAACACCGGGGAGCTGTTTTTT. The encoded protein is CASSPVNTGELFF. The chain carries TRBV6-5 and TRBJ2-2; D uncertain. The V and J ends lost 6 bases and 2 bases respectively, with 7 bases between them. Germline assignment: CDR1 MNHEY and CDR2 SVGAGI. CDR3 length equals 13 residues.

The rearrangement uses TRBV2 and TRBJ1-1; D may be TRBD1 (5 bases). The germline gives CDR1 SNHLY, CDR2 FYNNEI. V lost 8 bases and J lost 6, with 28 bases in between. The CDR3 length is 17 residues. This CDR3 is CASGGAPGRAVTAEAFF. CDR3 DNA: TGTGCCAGCGGAGGTGCACCGGGACGTGCGGTTACGGCTGAAGCTTTCTTT.

Written as DNA, the CDR3 is TGCAGTGGAGGGTCGGACGAGCAGTACTTC. The encoded protein is CSGGSDEQYF. V and J are TRBV20-1 and TRBJ2-7; D is perhaps TRBD2 (5 bases). Germline lookup yields CDR1 DFQATT and CDR2 SNEGSKA (reference sequence). The CDR3 covers 10 residues. The V end was cut by 7 bases, the J end by 5 bases, with 9 bases between.

The chain combines TRBV5-4 with TRBJ1-3; D unresolved. V lost 0 bases and J 2 bases, leaving 6 bases between the germline ends. This CDR3 has 14 amino acids. In germline, CDR1 is SGHNT, CDR2 YYREEE (reference sequence). The CDR3 loop is CASSLEAAGNTIYF. CDR3 nucleotide sequence: TGTGCCAGCAGCTTGGAGGCAGCTGGAAACACCATATATTTT.

The rearrangement uses TRBV27 and TRBJ1-5; D is possibly TRBD1 (5 bases). V lost 6 bases and J 3 bases, leaving 21 bases between the germline ends. Germline CDR1 is MNHEY and CDR2 is SMNVEV (reference sequence). CDR3 length equals 17 residues. CDR3 sequence (DNA): TGTGCCAGCAGCCCAATTCTCGGACAAGGGTACAATCAGCCCCAGCATTTT. Its protein product is CASSPILGQGYNQPQHF.

V is TRBV7-2 and J is TRBJ2-5; no clear D. V lost 0 bases to trimming and J lost 5 bases, with 13 bases between them. Germline values: CDR1 SGHTA, CDR2 FQGNSA. The CDR3 runs 15 residues. The CDR3 DNA is TGTGCCAGCAGCTTAGCGGCTAGTCCTTGGGAGACCCAGTACTTC. As protein: CASSLAASPWETQYF.

The chain has TRBV7-9 and TRBJ2-7; TRBD2 matches 10 bases. Germline assignment: CDR1 SEHNR and CDR2 FQNEAQ (reference sequence). The V gene end was trimmed by 1 base and the J gene end by 7 bases; junction bases not matched to a gene: 10. The CDR3 spans 16 residues. CDR3 DNA sequence: TGTGCCAGCAGCTTAGGGGGGGCTAGCGGGAGTTCTGAGCAGTACTTC. Translation: CASSLGGASGSSEQYF.

V is TRBV5-1 and J is TRBJ1-6, with D possibly being TRBD1 (6 bases). Germline CDR1 and CDR2: SGHRS and YFSETQ. CDR3 size: 17 residues. Trimming removed 0 bases at V and 7 bases at J, with 17 bases between. In nucleotides, the CDR3 is TGCGCCAGCAGCTTGGAGTCCCGACAGGTGGGGAATTCACCCCTCCACTTT. Translated, it gives CASSLESRQVGNSPLHF.

The chain employs TRBV11-3 and TRBJ2-1; 10 nucleotides align to TRBD2. CDR3 length equals 16 residues. Germline loops: CDR1 SGHNT, CDR2 YENEEA. Trimming at V came to 5 bases and at J to 0 bases, leaving 4 bases not matched to a gene. As DNA, the CDR3 is TGTGCCAGCAGCGACGGACTAGCGGTCTCCTACAATGAGCAGTTCTTC. Translated: CASSDGLAVSYNEQFF.

The chain has TRBV5-1 and TRBJ2-2, with TRBD2 as a possible D gene (5 bases). V lost 3 bases, J lost 0 bases, and 12 bases lay in between. Per the germline V gene, CDR1 is SGHRS and CDR2 is YFSETQ. There are 16 residues in the CDR3. The CDR3 region has the DNA TGCGCCAGCAGCTCACAACTAGACTCGAACACCGGGGAGCTGTTTTTT. Its translation: CASSSQLDSNTGELFF.

This chain joins TRBV15 and TRBJ1-4; D gene ambiguous. The germline CDR1 and CDR2 sequences are LNHNV and YYDKDF (reference sequence). This CDR3 spans 15 amino acids. V dropped 1 base and J dropped 2 bases, with 8 bases sitting between them. This chain's CDR3 is CATSRADVTNEKLFF. In DNA form, the CDR3 reads TGTGCCACCAGCAGAGCGGATGTGACTAATGAAAAACTGTTTTTT.